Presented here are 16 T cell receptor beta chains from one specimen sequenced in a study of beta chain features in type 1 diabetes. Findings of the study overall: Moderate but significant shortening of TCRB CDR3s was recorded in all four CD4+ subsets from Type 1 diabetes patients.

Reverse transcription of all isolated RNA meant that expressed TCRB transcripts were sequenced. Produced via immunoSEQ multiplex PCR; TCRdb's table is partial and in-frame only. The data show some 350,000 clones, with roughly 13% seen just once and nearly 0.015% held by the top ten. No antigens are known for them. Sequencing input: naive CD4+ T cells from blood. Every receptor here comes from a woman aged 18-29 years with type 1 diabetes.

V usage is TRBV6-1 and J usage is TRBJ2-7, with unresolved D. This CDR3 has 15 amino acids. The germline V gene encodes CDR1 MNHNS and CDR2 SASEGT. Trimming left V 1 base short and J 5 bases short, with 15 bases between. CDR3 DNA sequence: TGTGCCAGCAGTGAAGTGGTAATTGGCAACGACGAGCAGTACTTC. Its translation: CASSEVVIGNDEQYF.

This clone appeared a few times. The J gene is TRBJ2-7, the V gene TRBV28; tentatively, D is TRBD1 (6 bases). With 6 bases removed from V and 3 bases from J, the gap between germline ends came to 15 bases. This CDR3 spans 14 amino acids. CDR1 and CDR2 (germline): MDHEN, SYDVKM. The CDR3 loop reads CASSKQGSIYEQYF. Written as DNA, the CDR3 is TGTGCCAGCAGCAAACAGGGTTCGATCTACGAGCAGTACTTC.

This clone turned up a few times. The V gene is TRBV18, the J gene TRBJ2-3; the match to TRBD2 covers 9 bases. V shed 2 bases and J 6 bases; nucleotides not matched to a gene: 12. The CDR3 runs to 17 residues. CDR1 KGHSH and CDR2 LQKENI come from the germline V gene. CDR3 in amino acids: CASSPNSGAGGSDTQYF. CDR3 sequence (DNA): TGTGCCAGCTCACCAAATTCCGGAGCGGGAGGATCGGATACGCAGTATTTT.

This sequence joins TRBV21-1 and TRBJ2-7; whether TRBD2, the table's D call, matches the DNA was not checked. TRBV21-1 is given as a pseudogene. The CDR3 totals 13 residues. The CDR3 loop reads CASSTRDFHEQYF. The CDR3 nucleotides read TGTGCCAGCAGCACTCGGGACTTCCACGAGCAGTACTTC.

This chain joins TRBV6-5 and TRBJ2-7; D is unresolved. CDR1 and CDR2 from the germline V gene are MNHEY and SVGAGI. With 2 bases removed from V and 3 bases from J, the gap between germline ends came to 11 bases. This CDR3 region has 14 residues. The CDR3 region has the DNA TGTGCCAGCAGTTACGGGCAGTTAAGCTACGAGCAGTACTTC. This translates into CASSYGQLSYEQYF.

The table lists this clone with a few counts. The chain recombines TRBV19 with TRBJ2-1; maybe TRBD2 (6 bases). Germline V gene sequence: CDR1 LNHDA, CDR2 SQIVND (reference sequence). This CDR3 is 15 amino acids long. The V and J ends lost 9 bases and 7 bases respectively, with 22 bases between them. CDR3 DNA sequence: TGTGCCAGCGGAACTCTGGAGGGCCGGGGGAATGAGCAGTTCTTC. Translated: CASGTLEGRGNEQFF.

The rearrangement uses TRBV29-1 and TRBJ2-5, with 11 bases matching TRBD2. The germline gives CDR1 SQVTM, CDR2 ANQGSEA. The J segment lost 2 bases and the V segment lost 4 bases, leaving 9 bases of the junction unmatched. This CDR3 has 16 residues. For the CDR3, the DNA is TGCAGCGTTGTATTGGGGGGGACTAGCGGACAAGAGACCCAGTACTTC. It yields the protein CSVVLGGTSGQETQYF.

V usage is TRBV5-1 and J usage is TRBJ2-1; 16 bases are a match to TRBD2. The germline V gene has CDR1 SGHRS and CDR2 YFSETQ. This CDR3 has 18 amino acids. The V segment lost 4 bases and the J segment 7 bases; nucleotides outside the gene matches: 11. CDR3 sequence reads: CASSPGTSGRVVANEQFF. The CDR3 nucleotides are TGCGCCAGCAGCCCAGGGACTAGCGGGAGGGTTGTGGCAAATGAGCAGTTCTTC.

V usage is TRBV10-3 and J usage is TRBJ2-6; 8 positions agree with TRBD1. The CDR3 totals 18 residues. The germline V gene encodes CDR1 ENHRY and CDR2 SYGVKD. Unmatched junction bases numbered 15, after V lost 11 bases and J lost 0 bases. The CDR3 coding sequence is TGTGCCGTGTCCCCGTCAGGGGGCCAAGCCTCTGGGGCCAACGTCCTGACTTTC. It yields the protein CAVSPSGGQASGANVLTF.

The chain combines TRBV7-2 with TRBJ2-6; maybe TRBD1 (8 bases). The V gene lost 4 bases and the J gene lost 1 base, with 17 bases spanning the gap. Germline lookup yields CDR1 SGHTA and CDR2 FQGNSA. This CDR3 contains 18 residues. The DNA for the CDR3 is TGTGCCAGCAGCTCACAGGGGGGGCCCCGGTCTGGGGCCAACGTCCTGACTTTC. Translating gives CASSSQGGPRSGANVLTF.

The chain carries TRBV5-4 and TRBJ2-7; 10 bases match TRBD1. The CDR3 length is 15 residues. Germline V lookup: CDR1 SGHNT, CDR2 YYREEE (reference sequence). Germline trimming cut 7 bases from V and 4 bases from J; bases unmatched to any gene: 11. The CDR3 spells CASSFRDRGFYEQYF. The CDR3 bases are TGTGCCAGCTCTTTCCGGGACAGGGGATTTTACGAGCAGTACTTC.

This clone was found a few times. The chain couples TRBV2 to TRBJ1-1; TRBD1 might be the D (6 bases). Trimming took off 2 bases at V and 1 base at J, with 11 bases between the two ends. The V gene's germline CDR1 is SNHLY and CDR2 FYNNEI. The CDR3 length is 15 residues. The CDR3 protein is CASSEQGGRNTEAFF. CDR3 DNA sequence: TGTGCCAGCAGTGAACAAGGGGGACGGAACACTGAAGCTTTCTTT. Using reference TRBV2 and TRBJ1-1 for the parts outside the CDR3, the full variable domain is EPEVTQTPSHQVTQMGQEVILRCVPISNHLYFYWYRQILGQKVEFLVSFYNNEISEKSEIFDDQFSVERPDGSNFTLKIRSTKLEDSAMYFCASSEQGGRNTEAFFGQGTRLTVV.

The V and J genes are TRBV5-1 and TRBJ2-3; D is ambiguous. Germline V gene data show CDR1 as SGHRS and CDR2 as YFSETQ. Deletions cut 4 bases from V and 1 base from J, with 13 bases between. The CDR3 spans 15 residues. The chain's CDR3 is CASSKDSVGTDTQYF. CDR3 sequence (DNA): TGCGCCAGCAGCAAAGACTCCGTAGGCACAGATACGCAGTATTTT.

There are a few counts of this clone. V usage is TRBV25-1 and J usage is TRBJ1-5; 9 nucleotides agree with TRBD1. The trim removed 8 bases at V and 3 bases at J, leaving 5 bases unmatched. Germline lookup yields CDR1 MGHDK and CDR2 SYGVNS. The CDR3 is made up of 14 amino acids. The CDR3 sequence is CASGGTGHNQPQHF. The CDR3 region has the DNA TGTGCCAGCGGCGGGACAGGGCACAATCAGCCCCAGCATTTT.

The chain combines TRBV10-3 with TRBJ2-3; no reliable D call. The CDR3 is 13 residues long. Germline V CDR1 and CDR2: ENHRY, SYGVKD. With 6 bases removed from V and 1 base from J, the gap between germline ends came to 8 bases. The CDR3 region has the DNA TGTGCCATCAGGCCTCAGGGCACAGATACGCAGTATTTT. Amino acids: CAIRPQGTDTQYF.

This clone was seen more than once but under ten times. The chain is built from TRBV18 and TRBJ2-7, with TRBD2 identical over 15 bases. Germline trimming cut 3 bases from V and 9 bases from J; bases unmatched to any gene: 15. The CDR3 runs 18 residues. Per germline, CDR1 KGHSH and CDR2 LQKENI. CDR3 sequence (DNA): TGTGCCAGCTCACCGATGGAGGGACTAGCGGGAGGATTTCGTGGGCAGTACTTC. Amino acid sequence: CASSPMEGLAGGFRGQYF.